This TCR beta chain emerged from a study of cytomegalovirus exposure and HLA in healthy donors. Study as a whole: Out of fewer than 400 genotyped donors, roughly 80% belonged to the Caucasian-associated ancestry cluster.

Concerning this clone: Its matching antigen is unknown. The sample contains more than one DNA sequence encoding this CDR3.

The CDR3 totals 14 residues. Germline V CDR1 and CDR2: MDHEN, SYDVKM. V lost 3 bases and J lost 0, with 8 bases in between. General study findings and limits: Per published accounts, TCR beta sequences correctly predicted the HLA-A and HLA-B alleles of most subjects. Association with HLA alleles at 0.05 false discovery rate was found for 15,000 to 20,000 TCR beta sequences in a later analysis. A later examination showed that TCR association rates differed by HLA locus, with DRB1 most and HLA-C fewest.

The PCR made use of 60 Vbeta and 13 Jbeta primers. Sequenced by immunoSEQ multiplex PCR; TCRdb stores in-frame clones only, minus some. Here the sample spans over 100,000 clones, more than 60% being singletons. The genes are TRBV28 and TRBJ1-2; D is undetermined. The clonotype was recovered from a woman in her thirties or forties in good health and CMV-seropositive. The sequencing input was PBMCs. CDR3 DNA: TGTGCCAGCAGTTTCGGGAGAGCTAACTATGGCTACACCTTC. It specifies CASSFGRANYGYTF.